This TCR beta chain stems from a study of T cells after yellow fever vaccination (dated by TCRdb to about 2019). Notes on the research overall: Libraries from fractions with low cell numbers were prepared with the SMART-Seq v4 Ultra Low Input RNA kit. Two healthy male donors, one aged 18 to 30 and one aged 30 to 40 years, made up the cohort. Blood was collected at multiple timepoints before and after primary and secondary immunization, and bulk PBMC replicates and cell subsets were isolated. To follow T-cell clones before and after primary and booster YFV17D yellow fever vaccination, bulk TCR alpha and beta repertoires were sequenced over time. What the work shows at the level of the full study, not this receptor alone: After the booster, most clones that had expanded after primary vaccination were detected again (around 97% of CD4 and 88% of CD8), suggesting broad maintenance of memory. The study included only two donors, which limits how far the findings can be generalized. Computational filtering was needed because FACS-sorted repertoires could contain abundant contaminating clonotypes from the bulk population. A small fraction of clonotypes showed up in both the CD4 and CD8 compartments, probably as a result of convergent recombination. Compared with the primary T-cell response, the secondary T-cell response was faster but weaker, reaching its peak on day 5 rather than on day 15.

What this sample's treatment or condition label stands for: live attenuated yellow fever vaccine strain. A standard Ficoll-Paque protocol was used to isolate PBMCs from peripheral blood. Dynabeads CD4 and CD8 positive selection kits were used to isolate the CD4 and CD8 T-cell fractions. TriZol was used to extract RNA from bulk PBMCs, from CD4 and CD8 fractions, and from dextramer-positive and dextramer-negative fractions. There are a few counts of this clonotype. What this receptor recognizes is not known. Per-nucleotide qualities are absent, and no much larger clonotype sits a single base away. Trimming costs V 6 bases and J 3 bases, and their ends lie 21 bases apart. According to the germline V gene, CDR1 reads MDHEN and CDR2 reads SYDVKM. Spanning cysteine to phenylalanine, the CDR3 consists of 16 amino acids. The DNA shown is the 48-base CDR3, in frame from base 1. Synthesis of TCR cDNA relied on 5'RACE template switching, a step that introduced a universal primer site along with unique molecular identifiers. Priming for cDNA synthesis came from both the TCR alpha and TCR beta constant segments. Two PCR steps were used to amplify libraries, with sample barcodes and sequencing adapters being added in the second step. Sequencing of the libraries was done on either Illumina HiSeq 2500 (2x100 bp) or NovaSeq (2x150 bp). In the original analysis: MIGEC handled demultiplexing of reads and collapsing into UMI consensus sequences, while MiXCR performed V(D)J alignment. Vaccine-responding clonotypes were defined with edgeR using replicate PBMC samples, requiring FDR below 0.01 and a log2 fold change above 5 up to day 15. CD4 or CD8 identity was assigned to each bulk clonotype according to whether the clonotype was present at higher abundance in the sequenced CD4 repertoire or the sequenced CD8 repertoire. TCRdb passed the public sequencing reads through fastp at Q25 and MiXCR, retaining productive beta sequences. Rows with one shared CDR3 protein collapse into an entry with the most common genes and DNA. TCRdb's processing, not the study's, gives the V and J calls here. The table for this sample lists a few hundred thousand distinct CDR3 sequences; 6% to 7.5% of them were counted only once. About 0.9% of the sample rests with the top ten.

The source is a man aged 30-40 years who received the YFV17D yellow fever vaccine. The sequence joins TRBV28 to TRBJ2-7; TRBD1 is perhaps the D gene, given 5 matching bases. This sample comprised CD4+ T cells sorted from PBMCs, obtained 15 days after the yellow fever booster vaccination. DNA sequence: TGTGCCAGCAGCCTTGAGGCCCTCGGTAGGGGCTACGAGCAGTACTTC. Protein translation: CASSLEALGRGYEQYF. Here the CDR3 is joined to the reference TRBV28 and TRBJ2-7 genes, and the full variable domain is: DVKVTQSSRYLVKRTGEKVFLECVQDMDHENMFWYRQDPGLGLRLIYFSYDVKMKEKGDIPEGYSVSREKKERFSLILESASTNQTSMYLCASSLEALGRGYEQYFGPGTRLTVT.